This is a list of T cell receptor beta chains from one sample in a study of Graves' ophthalmopathy and Graves' hyperthyroidism. A single record per CDR3 protein comes from TCRdb applying MiXCR to the multiplex PCR reads. The sample gives about 380,000 distinct CDR3 sequences, just over 15% of which show up once; about 7% is in the top ten. Material for sequencing was peripheral blood. These receptors were obtained from a woman younger than 35 with stable Graves' hyperthyroidism. CDR3s include the opening cysteine and the closing phenylalanine or tryptophan. The D gene is left open where the match is weak. A row's size may be missing; if present it is once, few, many or a size class.

clone_size	v_call	cdr3_length	d_call	j_call	cdr3_nt	cdr3_aa
many	TRBV6-1	15	TRBD1	TRBJ1-6	TGTGCCAGCAGCATGGACAGGGGGCTTAATTCACCCCTCCACTTT	CASSMDRGLNSPLHF
-	TRBV12-3/TRBV12-4	14	-	TRBJ2-2	TGTGCCATCAATCTCAATCTAGGGACCGGGGAGCTGTGTTTT	CAINLNLGTGELCF
-	TRBV11-2	17	-	TRBJ1-6	TGTGCCAGCAGCCTCCTTGCGTGGACGACGGATAATTCACCCCTCCACTTT	CASSLLAWTTDNSPLHF
-	TRBV12-3/TRBV12-4	15	TRBD1	TRBJ2-2	TGTGCCAGCAGCTTTAGGACAGGGGACACCGGGGAGCTGTTTTTT	CASSFRTGDTGELFF
few	TRBV5-1	16	-	TRBJ1-1	TGCGCCAGCAGCCCAGGGTTGGGGCCTAAGACCACTGAAGCTTTCTTT	CASSPGLGPKTTEAFF
-	TRBV6-4	17	-	TRBJ1-2	TGTGCCAGCAGACGACTCAACTCGAGGGGCAGGACCTATGGCTACACCTTC	CASRRLNSRGRTYGYTF
many	TRBV4-1	14	-	TRBJ1-2	TGCGCCAGCAGCCAAGTGTTGGGCGCCTATGGCTACACCTTC	CASSQVLGAYGYTF
many	TRBV6-5	14	TRBD1	TRBJ1-2	TGTGCCAGCAGTTACCGGGGGCAGGGGGAAAGCTACACCTTC	CASSYRGQGESYTF
many	TRBV24-1	13	-	TRBJ1-1	TGTGCCACCAGGGGGGTCGGCAGGGCTGAAGCTTTCTTT	CATRGVGRAEAFF
many	TRBV6-2/TRBV6-3	15	TRBD1	TRBJ1-2	TGTGCCAGCAGTTACTTGGGACAGTTTTCCTATGGCTACACCTTC	CASSYLGQFSYGYTF
-	TRBV24-1	13	TRBD2	TRBJ2-5	TGTGCCACAAGCGGGGGGATCAGGGAGACCCAGTACTTC	CATSGGIRETQYF
many	TRBV19	9	-	TRBJ1-5	TGTGCCAGTAGTTTGCCCCAGCATTTT	CASSLPQHF
-	TRBV30	13	-	TRBJ1-1	TGTGCCTGGATAAATCAGGGGAACACTGAAGCTTTCTTT	CAWINQGNTEAFF
many	TRBV7-2	14	-	TRBJ2-5	TGTGCCAGCAGCTTGTACCGGGGGCAAGAGACCCAGTACTTC	CASSLYRGQETQYF
many	TRBV24-1	14	TRBD1	TRBJ2-7	TGTGCCACCAGTGACCCAACAGGGGGTGACGAGCAGTACTTC	CATSDPTGGDEQYF
many	TRBV11-2	18	TRBD2	TRBJ2-7	TGTGCCAGCAGCTCAACCCGAGGACTAGCGGGTTATTCCTACGAGCAGTACTTC	CASSSTRGLAGYSYEQYF
many	TRBV12-3/TRBV12-4	14	TRBD1	TRBJ2-7	TGTGCCAGCAGTTTAGGTATAACAGGGGGCGAGCAGTACTTC	CASSLGITGGEQYF
many	TRBV12-3/TRBV12-4	14	-	TRBJ2-7	TGTGCCAGCACCTTGGGGGGAAGCTCCTACGAGCAGTACTTC	CASTLGGSSYEQYF
many	TRBV12-3/TRBV12-4	14	-	TRBJ2-5	TGTGCCAGCAGTTTTGGGCCGGAACAAGAGACCCAGTACTTC	CASSFGPEQETQYF
-	TRBV18	14	-	TRBJ2-7	TGTGCCAGCTCACCACCGAGTACTCCCTACGAGCAGTACTTC	CASSPPSTPYEQYF
many	TRBV19	14	-	TRBJ1-2	TGTGCCAGTAGTATGGGTGGGGGGGCGGATGGCTACACCTTC	CASSMGGGADGYTF
many	TRBV27	14	-	TRBJ1-2	TGTGCCAGCAGTTTAGGCGGGAAGGGCTATGGCTACACCTTC	CASSLGGKGYGYTF
many	TRBV19	15	TRBD1	TRBJ2-5	TGTGCCAGTAGTCCGCTTACAGGGGGCTGGGAGACCCAGTACTTC	CASSPLTGGWETQYF
many	TRBV7-2	14	TRBD1	TRBJ1-1	TGTGCCAGCAGCTGGGACAGGGTGAACACTGAAGCTTTCTTT	CASSWDRVNTEAFF
-	TRBV5-1	14	-	TRBJ1-2	TGCGCCAGCAGCTTGTGGGTTAGTGGCGATGGCTACACCTTC	CASSLWVSGDGYTF
many	TRBV6-1	13	-	TRBJ2-5	TGTGCCAGCAGTCCTCGTGCCCAAGAGACCCAGTACTTC	CASSPRAQETQYF
many	TRBV12-3/TRBV12-4	12	-	TRBJ2-5	TGTGCCAGCACCTGGGACGGCGAGACCCAGTACTTC	CASTWDGETQYF
-	TRBV14	17	-	TRBJ1-6	TGTGCCAGCAGCCAACTGACAGGTCGGGGCTATAATTCACCCCTCCACTTT	CASSQLTGRGYNSPLHF
-	TRBV13	8	-	TRBJ1-5	TGTGCCAGCAGCTTACAGCATTTT	CASSLQHF
few	TRBV4-2	17	-	TRBJ1-6	TGTGCCAGCAGCCAAGATCGGGCGGGGGCCTATAATTCACCCCTCCACTTT	CASSQDRAGAYNSPLHF
few	TRBV7-9	15	TRBD2	TRBJ2-4	TGTGCCAGCAGTCACCCGTCGGGGGGTCAAAACATTCAGTACTTC	CASSHPSGGQNIQYF
-	TRBV19	12	TRBD1	TRBJ2-2	TGTGCCAGCAACAGGGGCACCGGGGAGCTGTTTTTT	CASNRGTGELFF
-	TRBV28	13	-	TRBJ1-2	TGTGCCAGCAGCCAAAGACAGCTCTATGGCTACACCTTC	CASSQRQLYGYTF